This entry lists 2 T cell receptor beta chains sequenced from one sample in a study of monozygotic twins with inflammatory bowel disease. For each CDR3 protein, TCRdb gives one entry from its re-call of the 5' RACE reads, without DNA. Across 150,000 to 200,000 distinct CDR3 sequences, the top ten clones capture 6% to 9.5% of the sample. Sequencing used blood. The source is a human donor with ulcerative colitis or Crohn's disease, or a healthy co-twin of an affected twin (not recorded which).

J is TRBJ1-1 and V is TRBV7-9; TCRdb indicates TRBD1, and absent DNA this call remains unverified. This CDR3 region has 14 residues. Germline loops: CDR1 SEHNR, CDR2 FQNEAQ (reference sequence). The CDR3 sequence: CASSPQGRNTEAFF.

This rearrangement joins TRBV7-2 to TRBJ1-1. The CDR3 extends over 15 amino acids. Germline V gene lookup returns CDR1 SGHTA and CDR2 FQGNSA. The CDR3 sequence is CASSLEGEGYTEAFF.